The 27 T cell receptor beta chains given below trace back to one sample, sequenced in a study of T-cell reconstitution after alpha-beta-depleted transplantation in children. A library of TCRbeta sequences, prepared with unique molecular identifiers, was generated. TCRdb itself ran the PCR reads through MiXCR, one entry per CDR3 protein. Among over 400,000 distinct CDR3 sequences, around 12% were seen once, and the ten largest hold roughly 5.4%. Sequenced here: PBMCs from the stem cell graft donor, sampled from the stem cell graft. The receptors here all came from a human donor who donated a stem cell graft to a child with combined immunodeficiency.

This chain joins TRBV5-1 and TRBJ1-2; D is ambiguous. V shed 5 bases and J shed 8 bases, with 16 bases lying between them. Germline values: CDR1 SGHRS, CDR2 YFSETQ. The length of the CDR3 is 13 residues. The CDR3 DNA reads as TGCGCCAGCAGGGTGGCGGGAGACTGGGGCTACACCTTC. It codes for CASRVAGDWGYTF.

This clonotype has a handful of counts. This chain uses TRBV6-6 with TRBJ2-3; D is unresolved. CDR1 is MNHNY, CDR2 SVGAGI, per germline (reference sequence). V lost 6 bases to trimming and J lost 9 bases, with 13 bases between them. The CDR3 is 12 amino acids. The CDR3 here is CASRDIVETQYF. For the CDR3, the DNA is TGTGCCAGCAGAGACATAGTGGAAACGCAGTATTTT.

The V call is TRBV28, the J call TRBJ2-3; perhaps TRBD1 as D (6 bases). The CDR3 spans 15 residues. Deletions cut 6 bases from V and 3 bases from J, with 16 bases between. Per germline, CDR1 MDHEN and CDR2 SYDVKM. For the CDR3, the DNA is TGTGCCAGCAGAGAACAGGGCCTAGGTACAGATACGCAGTATTTT. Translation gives CASREQGLGTDTQYF.

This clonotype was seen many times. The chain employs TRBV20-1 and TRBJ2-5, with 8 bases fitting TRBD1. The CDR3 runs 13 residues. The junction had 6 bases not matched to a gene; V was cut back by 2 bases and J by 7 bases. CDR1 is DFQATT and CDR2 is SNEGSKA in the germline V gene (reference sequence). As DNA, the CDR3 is TGCAGTGCTAGAAGACAGGGGCTTGGGACCCAGTACTTC. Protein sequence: CSARRQGLGTQYF.

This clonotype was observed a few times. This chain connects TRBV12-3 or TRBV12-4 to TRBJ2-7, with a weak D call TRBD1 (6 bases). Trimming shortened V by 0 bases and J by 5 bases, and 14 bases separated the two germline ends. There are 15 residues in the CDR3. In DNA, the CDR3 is TGTGCCAGCAGTTTAGCCCCCACAGGGTTAGACGAGCAGTACTTC. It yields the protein CASSLAPTGLDEQYF.

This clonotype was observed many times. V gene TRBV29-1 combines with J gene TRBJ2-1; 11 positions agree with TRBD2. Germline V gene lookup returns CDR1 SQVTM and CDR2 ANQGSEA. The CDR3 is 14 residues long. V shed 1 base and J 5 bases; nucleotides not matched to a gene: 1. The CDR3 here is CSVEAGLADNEQFF. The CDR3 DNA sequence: TGCAGCGTTGAAGCGGGACTAGCGGACAATGAGCAGTTCTTC.

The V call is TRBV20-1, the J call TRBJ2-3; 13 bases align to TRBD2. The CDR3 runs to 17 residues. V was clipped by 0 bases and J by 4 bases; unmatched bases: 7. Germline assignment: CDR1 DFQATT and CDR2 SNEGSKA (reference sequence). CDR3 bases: TGCAGTGCTAGAGAACTAGCGGGAGGGTTGGCCGCAGATACGCAGTATTTT. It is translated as CSARELAGGLAADTQYF.

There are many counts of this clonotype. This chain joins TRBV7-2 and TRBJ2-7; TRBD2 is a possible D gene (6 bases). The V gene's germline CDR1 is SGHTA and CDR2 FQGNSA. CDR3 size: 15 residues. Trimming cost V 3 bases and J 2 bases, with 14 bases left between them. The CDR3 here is CASSLGLFPPYEQYF. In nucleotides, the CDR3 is TGTGCCAGCAGCTTGGGACTTTTCCCCCCCTACGAGCAGTACTTC. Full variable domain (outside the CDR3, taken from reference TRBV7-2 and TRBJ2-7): GAGVSQSPSNKVTEKGKDVELRCDPISGHTALYWYRQSLGQGLEFLIYFQGNSAPDKSGLPSDRFSAERTGGSVSTLTIQRTQQEDSAVYLCASSLGLFPPYEQYFGPGTRLTVT.

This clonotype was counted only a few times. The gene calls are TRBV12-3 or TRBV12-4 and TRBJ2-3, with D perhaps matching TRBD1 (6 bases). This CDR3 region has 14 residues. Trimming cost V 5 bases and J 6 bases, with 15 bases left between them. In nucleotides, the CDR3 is TGTGCCAGCAGTCCTGGGACAACGAAGGATACGCAGTATTTT. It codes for CASSPGTTKDTQYF.

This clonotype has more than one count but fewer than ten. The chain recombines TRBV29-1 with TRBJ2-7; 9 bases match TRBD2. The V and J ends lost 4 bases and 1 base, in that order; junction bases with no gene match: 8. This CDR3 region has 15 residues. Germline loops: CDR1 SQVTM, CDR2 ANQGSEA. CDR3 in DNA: TGCAGCGTTGGGGTAGGCGGGAGGGCGTCCTACGAGCAGTACTTC. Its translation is CSVGVGGRASYEQYF.

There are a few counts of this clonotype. CDR3 sequence (DNA): TGTGCCAGTAGTATTAGAAGGGAGGCTTCTGGGGCCAACGTCCTGACTTTC. The encoded protein is CASSIRREASGANVLTF. The chain has TRBV19 and TRBJ2-6; D perhaps matches TRBD2 (6 bases). The V and J ends lost 3 bases and 1 base respectively, with 13 bases between them. This CDR3 is 17 amino acids long. The germline V gene encodes CDR1 LNHDA and CDR2 SQIVND (reference sequence).

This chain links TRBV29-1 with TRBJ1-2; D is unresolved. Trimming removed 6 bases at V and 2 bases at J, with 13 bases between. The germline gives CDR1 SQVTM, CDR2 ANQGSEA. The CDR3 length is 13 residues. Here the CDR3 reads CSVPRGGNYGYTF. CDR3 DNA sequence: TGCAGCGTCCCGCGGGGAGGGAACTATGGCTACACCTTC.

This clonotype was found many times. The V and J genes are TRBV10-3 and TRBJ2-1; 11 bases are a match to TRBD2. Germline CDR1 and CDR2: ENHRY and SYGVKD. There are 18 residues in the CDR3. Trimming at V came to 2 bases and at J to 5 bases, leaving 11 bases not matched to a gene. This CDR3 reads CAISEPNPSGRPDNEQFF. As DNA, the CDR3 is TGTGCCATCAGTGAGCCGAACCCTAGCGGGAGGCCAGACAATGAGCAGTTCTTC.

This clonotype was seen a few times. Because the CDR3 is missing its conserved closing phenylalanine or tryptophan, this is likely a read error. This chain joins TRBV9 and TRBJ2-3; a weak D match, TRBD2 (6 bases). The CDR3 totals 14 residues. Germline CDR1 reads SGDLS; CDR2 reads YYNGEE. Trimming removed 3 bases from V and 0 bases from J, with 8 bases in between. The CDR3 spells CASSGGVSTDTQYL. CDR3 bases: TGTGCCAGCAGCGGGGGGGTAAGCACAGATACGCAGTATTTG.

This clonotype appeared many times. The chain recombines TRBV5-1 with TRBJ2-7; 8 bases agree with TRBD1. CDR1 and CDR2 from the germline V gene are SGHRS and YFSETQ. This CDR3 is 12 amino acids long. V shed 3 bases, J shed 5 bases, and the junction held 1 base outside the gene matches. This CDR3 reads CASSWTGNEQYF. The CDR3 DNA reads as TGCGCCAGCAGCTGGACAGGGAACGAGCAGTACTTC.

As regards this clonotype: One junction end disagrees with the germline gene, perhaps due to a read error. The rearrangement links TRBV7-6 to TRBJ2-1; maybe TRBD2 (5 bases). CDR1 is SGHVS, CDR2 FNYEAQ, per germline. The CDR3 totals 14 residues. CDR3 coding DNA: TGTGCCAGCAGCCCCGTTCTAGCCTACAATGAGCTGTTCTTC. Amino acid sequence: CASSPVLAYNELFF.

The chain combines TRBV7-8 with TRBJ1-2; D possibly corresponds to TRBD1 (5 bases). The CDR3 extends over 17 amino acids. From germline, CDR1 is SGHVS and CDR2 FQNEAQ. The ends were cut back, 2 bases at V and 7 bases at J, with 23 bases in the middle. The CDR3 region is CASSLLGGARSYSGYTF. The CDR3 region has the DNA TGTGCCAGCAGCTTACTGGGGGGAGCACGGAGTTACTCTGGCTACACCTTC.

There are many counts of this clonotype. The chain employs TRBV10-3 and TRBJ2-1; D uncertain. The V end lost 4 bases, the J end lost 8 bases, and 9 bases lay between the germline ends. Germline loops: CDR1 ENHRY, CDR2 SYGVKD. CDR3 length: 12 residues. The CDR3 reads CAISGTPDEQFF. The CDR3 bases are TGTGCCATCAGTGGGACCCCCGATGAGCAGTTCTTC.

The CDR3 loop is CASRGGTTYNEQFF. The CDR3 region has the DNA TGTGCCAGCAGAGGGGGGACAACCTACAATGAGCAGTTCTTC. The rearrangement joins TRBV12-3 or TRBV12-4 to TRBJ2-1; D may be TRBD1 or TRBD2 (6 bases each). The CDR3 has 14 amino acids. Trimming shortened V by 6 bases and J by 2 bases, and 11 bases separated the two germline ends.

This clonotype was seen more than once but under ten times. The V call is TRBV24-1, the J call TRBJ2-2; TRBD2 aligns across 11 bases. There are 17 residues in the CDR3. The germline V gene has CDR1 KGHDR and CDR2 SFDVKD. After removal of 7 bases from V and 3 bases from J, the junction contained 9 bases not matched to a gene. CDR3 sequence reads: CATSGTSGFRDTGELFF. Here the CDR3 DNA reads TGTGCCACCAGCGGGACTAGCGGCTTCAGGGACACCGGGGAGCTGTTTTTT.

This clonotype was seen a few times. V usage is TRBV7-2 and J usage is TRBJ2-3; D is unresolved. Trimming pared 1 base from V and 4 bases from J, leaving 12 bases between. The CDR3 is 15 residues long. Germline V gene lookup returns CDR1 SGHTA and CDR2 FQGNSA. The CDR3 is CASSLGPRSADTQYF. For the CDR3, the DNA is TGTGCCAGCAGCTTAGGTCCCAGAAGTGCAGATACGCAGTATTTT. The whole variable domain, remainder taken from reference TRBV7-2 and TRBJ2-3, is GAGVSQSPSNKVTEKGKDVELRCDPISGHTALYWYRQSLGQGLEFLIYFQGNSAPDKSGLPSDRFSAERTGGSVSTLTIQRTQQEDSAVYLCASSLGPRSADTQYFGPGTRLTVL.

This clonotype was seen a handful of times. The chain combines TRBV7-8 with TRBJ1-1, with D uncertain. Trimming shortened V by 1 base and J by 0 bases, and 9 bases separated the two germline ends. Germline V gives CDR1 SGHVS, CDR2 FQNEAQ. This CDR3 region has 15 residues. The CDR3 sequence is CASSLVVGLNTEAFF. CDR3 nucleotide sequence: TGTGCCAGCAGCTTAGTCGTAGGGCTGAACACTGAAGCTTTCTTT.

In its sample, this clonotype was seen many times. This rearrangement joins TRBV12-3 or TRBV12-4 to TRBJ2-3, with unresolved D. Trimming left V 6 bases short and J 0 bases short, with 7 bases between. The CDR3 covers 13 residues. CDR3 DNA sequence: TGTGCCAGCAGGCTAGGGAGCACAGATACGCAGTATTTT. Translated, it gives CASRLGSTDTQYF.

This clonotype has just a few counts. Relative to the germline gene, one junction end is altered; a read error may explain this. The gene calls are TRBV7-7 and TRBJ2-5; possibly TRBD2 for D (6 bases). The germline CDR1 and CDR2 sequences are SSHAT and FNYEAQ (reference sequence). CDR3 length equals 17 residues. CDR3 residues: CASSLGVQRVYQETQYF. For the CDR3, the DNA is TGTGCTAGCAGCTTAGGTGTCCAGCGGGTGTACCAAGAGACCCAGTACTTC.

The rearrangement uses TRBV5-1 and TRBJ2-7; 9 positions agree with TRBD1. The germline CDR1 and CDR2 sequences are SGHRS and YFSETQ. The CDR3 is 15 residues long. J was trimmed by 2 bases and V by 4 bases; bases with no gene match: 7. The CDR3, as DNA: TGCGCCAGCAGCCTCTGGGGGACAGGGCCCTACGAGCAGTACTTC. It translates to CASSLWGTGPYEQYF. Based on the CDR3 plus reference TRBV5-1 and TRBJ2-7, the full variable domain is KAGVTQTPRYLIKTRGQQVTLSCSPISGHRSVSWYQQTPGQGLQFLFEYFSETQRNKGNFPGRFSGRQFSNSRSEMNVSTLELGDSALYLCASSLWGTGPYEQYFGPGTRLTVT.

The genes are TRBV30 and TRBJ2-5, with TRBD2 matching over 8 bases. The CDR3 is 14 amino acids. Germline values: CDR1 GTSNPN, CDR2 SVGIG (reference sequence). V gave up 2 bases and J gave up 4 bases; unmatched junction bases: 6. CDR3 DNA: TGTGCCTGGAGTCTAGGACTAGCTAGAGAGACCCAGTACTTC. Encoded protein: CAWSLGLARETQYF.

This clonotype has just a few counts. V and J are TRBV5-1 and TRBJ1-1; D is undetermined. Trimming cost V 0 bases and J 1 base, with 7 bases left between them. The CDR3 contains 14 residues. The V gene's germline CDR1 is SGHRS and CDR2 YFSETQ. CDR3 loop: CASSLVRKNTEAFF. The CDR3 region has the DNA TGCGCCAGCAGCTTGGTCAGGAAGAACACTGAAGCTTTCTTT.